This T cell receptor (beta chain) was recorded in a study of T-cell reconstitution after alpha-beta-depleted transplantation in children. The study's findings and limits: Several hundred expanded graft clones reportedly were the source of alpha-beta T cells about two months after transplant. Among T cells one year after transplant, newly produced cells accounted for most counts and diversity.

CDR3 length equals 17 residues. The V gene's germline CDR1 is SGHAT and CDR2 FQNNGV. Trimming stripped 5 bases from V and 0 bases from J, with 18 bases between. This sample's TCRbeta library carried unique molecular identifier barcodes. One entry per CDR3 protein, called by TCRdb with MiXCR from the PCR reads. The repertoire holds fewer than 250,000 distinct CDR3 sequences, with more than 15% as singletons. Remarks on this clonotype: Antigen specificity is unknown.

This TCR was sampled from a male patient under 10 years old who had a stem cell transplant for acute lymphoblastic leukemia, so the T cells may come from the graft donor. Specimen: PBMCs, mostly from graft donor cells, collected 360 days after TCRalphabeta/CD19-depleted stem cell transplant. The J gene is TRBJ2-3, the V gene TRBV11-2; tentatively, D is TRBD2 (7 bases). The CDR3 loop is CASSPIGGRSSTDTQYF. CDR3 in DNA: TGTGCCAGCAGCCCCATCGGGGGGCGTTCTAGCACAGATACGCAGTATTTT.